This entry lists 17 T cell receptor beta chains sequenced from one sample in a study of OX40 agonist ivuxolimab in advanced cancers. Measured with immunoSEQ multiplex PCR; TCRdb has only the in-frame clones, and not every one. The sample lists approximately 52,000 clones, around 85% seen once, with 0.9% to 1.2% in the top ten. The sample here was CD4+ or CD8+ T cells sorted from blood, taken in a trial of the OX40 agonist ivuxolimab. All receptors derive from an adult with an advanced solid tumor such as melanoma, head and neck, liver or kidney cancer.

The rearrangement joins TRBV25-1 to TRBJ1-1, with D unclear. CDR3 size: 14 residues. Trimming removed 2 bases at V and 6 bases at J, with 13 bases between. Per germline, CDR1 MGHDK and CDR2 SYGVNS. The CDR3 loop reads CASSEALGGAEAFF. The CDR3 DNA reads as TGTGCCAGCAGTGAAGCCCTGGGTGGTGCTGAAGCTTTCTTT.

The chain combines TRBV18 with TRBJ2-7; 8 bases fit TRBD1. Germline lookup yields CDR1 KGHSH and CDR2 LQKENI. There are 14 residues in the CDR3. The J segment lost 3 bases and the V segment lost 4 bases, leaving 5 bases of the junction unmatched. The chain's CDR3 is CASSRVTGVYEQYF. The CDR3 nucleotides read TGTGCCAGCTCACGGGTGACAGGGGTCTACGAGCAGTACTTC.

The rearrangement links TRBV7-2 to TRBJ2-3; D perhaps matches TRBD2 (5 bases). Germline V gene sequence: CDR1 SGHTA, CDR2 FQGNSA. V was clipped by 3 bases and J by 3 bases, with 13 bases between them. This CDR3 contains 15 residues. The DNA of the CDR3 is TGTGCCAGCAGCTTGGACTCTAAGGGTACAGATACGCAGTATTTT. Its protein is CASSLDSKGTDTQYF. Together with reference TRBV7-2 and TRBJ2-3, the CDR3 gives the full variable domain: GAGVSQSPSNKVTEKGKDVELRCDPISGHTALYWYRQSLGQGLEFLIYFQGNSAPDKSGLPSDRFSAERTGGSVSTLTIQRTQQEDSAVYLCASSLDSKGTDTQYFGPGTRLTVL.

This sequence joins TRBV18 and TRBJ2-5; possible D gene TRBD1, 5 bases. The CDR3 runs 12 residues. The germline CDR1 and CDR2 sequences are KGHSH and LQKENI. Between the trimmed V and J ends, which lost 6 bases and 0 bases, there was a span of 5 bases. The DNA for the CDR3 is TGTGCCAGCTCGGACAACCAAGAGACCCAGTACTTC. It codes for CASSDNQETQYF.

The chain combines TRBV7-3 with TRBJ1-2; TRBD1 matches at 7 bases. The J segment lost 8 bases and the V segment lost 5 bases, leaving 8 bases of the junction unmatched. CDR1 SGHTA and CDR2 FQGTGA come from the germline V gene. The CDR3 is 13 amino acids. The CDR3 coding sequence is TGTGCCAGCAGCCGAGAGGGGGCTGACGGCTACACCTTC. As protein: CASSREGADGYTF.

The rearrangement links TRBV5-5 to TRBJ1-1; TRBD1 agrees at 7 bases. The germline V gene encodes CDR1 SGHKS and CDR2 YYEKEE (reference sequence). The CDR3 is 15 amino acids. The V and J ends lost 2 bases and 4 bases, in that order; junction bases with no gene match: 8. Written as DNA, the CDR3 is TGTGCCAGCAGCTTTTCCACAGGGGACCGCACTGAAGCTTTCTTT. Its translation is CASSFSTGDRTEAFF.

The CDR3 loop is CASSLGPSGGSTDTQYF. The CDR3 nucleotides read TGTGCCAGCAGCTTAGGCCCAAGCGGAGGGAGCACAGATACGCAGTATTTT. The chain employs TRBV13 and TRBJ2-3; weak D call: TRBD2 (6 bases). From germline, CDR1 is PRHDT and CDR2 FYEKMQ (reference sequence). Trimming left V 0 bases short and J 0 bases short, with 13 bases between. This CDR3 is 17 amino acids long.

This rearrangement joins TRBV11-3 to TRBJ1-1, with D maybe TRBD1 (5 bases). V lost 6 bases, J lost 1 base, and 9 bases lay in between. Per germline, CDR1 SGHNT and CDR2 YENEEA. This CDR3 is 13 amino acids long. The CDR3 DNA is TGTGCCAGCAGTGCCGGGGCGAACACTGAAGCTTTCTTT. It translates to CASSAGANTEAFF.

This clone was detected only once. V is TRBV7-2 and J is TRBJ2-3; TRBD2 agrees at 7 bases. Germline V gene data show CDR1 as SGHTA and CDR2 as FQGNSA. V lost 5 bases and J lost 5; bases outside the gene matches: 4. This CDR3 region has 13 residues. This chain's CDR3 is CASSPGLVDTQYF. CDR3 bases: TGTGCCAGCAGCCCCGGACTAGTAGATACGCAGTATTTT.

This chain connects TRBV11-3 to TRBJ2-2; 8 bases align to TRBD1. The CDR3 has 17 residues. The junction had 4 bases not matched to a gene; V was cut back by 1 base and J by 0 bases. CDR1 and CDR2 (germline): SGHNT, YENEEA. CDR3 nucleotides: TGTGCCAGCAGCTTAGGGTTGGGACAGGCGAACACCGGGGAGCTGTTTTTT. It translates to CASSLGLGQANTGELFF.

This clone was observed a single time. The chain carries TRBV5-8 and TRBJ2-5; possibly TRBD1 or TRBD2 for D (5 bases each). This CDR3 comprises 15 residues. Germline V gene lookup returns CDR1 SGHTS and CDR2 YDEGEE. Trimming left V 0 bases short and J 3 bases short, with 12 bases between. The CDR3 bases are TGTGCCAGCAGCTTGGGGACTTTGGGGGAAGAGACCCAGTACTTC. Its protein product is CASSLGTLGEETQYF.

The chain employs TRBV18 and TRBJ2-4; D is unclear. This CDR3 comprises 17 residues. V was clipped by 1 base and J by 0 bases, with 13 bases between them. Germline V gives CDR1 KGHSH, CDR2 LQKENI. The CDR3 region is CASSPRSIDQAKNIQYF. In DNA, the CDR3 is TGTGCCAGCTCACCACGATCCATAGACCAAGCCAAAAACATTCAGTACTTC.

The chain uses TRBV2 and TRBJ2-1, with 9 positions matching TRBD1. V shed 8 bases, J shed 7 bases, and the junction held 12 bases outside the gene matches. This CDR3 comprises 15 residues. Germline CDR1 reads SNHLY; CDR2 reads FYNNEI. The CDR3 nucleotides are TGTGCCAGCTTTAATCCGGGACAGGGTGGGAATGAGCAGTTCTTC. As protein: CASFNPGQGGNEQFF.

The chain couples TRBV2 to TRBJ2-7; TRBD2 aligns across 7 bases. V was clipped by 3 bases and J by 5 bases; unmatched bases: 13. The CDR3 is 16 residues long. From germline, CDR1 is SNHLY and CDR2 FYNNEI. The CDR3 region has the DNA TGTGCCAGCAGTGATTCTCTGGCTAGCGGAGCGGACGAGCAGTACTTC. It encodes CASSDSLASGADEQYF.

V usage is TRBV4-2 and J usage is TRBJ2-1; D is unclear. This CDR3 region has 15 residues. Trimming cost V 2 bases and J 3 bases, with 11 bases left between them. Germline V gene lookup returns CDR1 LGHNA and CDR2 YNFKEQ. This CDR3 is CASSQILQDYNEQFF. The CDR3 DNA sequence: TGTGCCAGCAGCCAAATCTTACAAGACTACAATGAGCAGTTCTTC.

The J gene is TRBJ1-2, the V gene TRBV5-1, with D perhaps TRBD1 (5 bases). V lost 0 bases, J lost 8 bases, and 14 bases lay in between. The germline CDR1 and CDR2 sequences are SGHRS and YFSETQ. The length of the CDR3 is 14 residues. The CDR3 sequence is CASSLVLGDGGYTF. The DNA for the CDR3 is TGCGCCAGCAGCTTGGTTTTGGGGGATGGGGGCTACACCTTC.

The V and J genes are TRBV18 and TRBJ2-5; TRBD1 is a possible D gene (6 bases). The CDR3 loop spans 15 amino acids. CDR1 and CDR2 (germline): KGHSH, LQKENI. The ends were cut back, 0 bases at V and 1 base at J, with 9 bases in the middle. CDR3 protein: CASSPPNRAQETQYF. CDR3 nucleotides: TGTGCCAGCTCACCACCGAACAGGGCCCAAGAGACCCAGTACTTC.